This record looks at one T cell receptor beta chain sequence and its context. Per the original data handling: For nucleated cells, counts were estimated from reference gene primer amplification. Produced via immunoSEQ multiplex PCR; TCRdb's table is partial and in-frame only. The V and J calls and clone size were taken over from that table, and D and trimming were inferred from the DNA. The sample lists about 290,000 clones; around four fifths were seen once. Germline V gene sequence: CDR1 LNHNV, CDR2 YYDKDF (reference sequence). V shed 1 base, J shed 0 bases, and the junction held 9 bases outside the gene matches. CDR3 length equals 17 residues. This specimen comes from a study of blood T cell repertoires in COVID-19. Study background: The United States, Italy and Spain were the sources of the acute and convalescent COVID-19 samples.

The chain employs TRBV15 and TRBJ2-7; 7 nucleotides agree with TRBD2. The clonotype was recovered from a woman aged 45 to 65 with active or convalescent COVID-19. Sequenced: peripheral blood. CDR3 bases: TGTGCCACCAGCAGAGCCAAGCGGGGTCATAGCTCCTACGAGCAGTACTTC. Translating it yields CATSRAKRGHSSYEQYF.